This T cell receptor (beta chain) was observed in a study of T cells in Graves' hyperthyroidism and ophthalmopathy. Authors of the study amplified TCR beta CDR3 regions from RNA transcripts. The TCR CDR3 first-round RT-PCR relied on the HTBI primer set. One entry per CDR3 protein results from TCRdb running MiXCR on the multiplex PCR reads. The sample has hundreds of thousands of distinct CDR3 sequences, around a sixth seen once. About this clonotype itself: The antigen is undetermined.

Study-wide findings and caveats: Ophthalmopathy could be told apart from stable hyperthyroidism with a 13 V-J model.

V lost 5 bases, J lost 5 bases, and 15 bases stayed unmatched. The germline V gene has CDR1 SEHNR and CDR2 FQNEAQ (reference sequence). The CDR3 is made up of 17 amino acids. The genes are TRBV7-9 and TRBJ2-1; 7 nucleotides agree with TRBD2. Sequenced material: blood. This clonotype was sampled from a young woman with Graves' hyperthyroidism. This CDR3 reads CASSPIVGGSKDNEQFF. The DNA for the CDR3 is TGTGCCAGCAGCCCAATTGTGGGGGGGAGTAAGGACAATGAGCAGTTCTTC.